This T cell receptor beta chain was sequenced during a study of cytomegalovirus exposure and HLA in healthy donors. Trimming at V came to 2 bases and at J to 6 bases, leaving 9 bases not matched to a gene. The germline V gene has CDR1 SQVTM and CDR2 ANQGSEA. The CDR3 totals 14 residues. Study findings and constraints: Reports described diagnosis of cytomegalovirus status by the classifier as highly specific and sensitive.

There are a few counts of this clone. Its antigen is not identified. PCR involved 60 Vbeta and 13 Jbeta primers. Profiling relied on immunoSEQ multiplex PCR, and the TCRdb table lists in-frame clones only, not all of them. The sample lists about 200,000 clones; about 70% were seen once. The clonotype was recovered from a woman aged 25 to 45 in good health and CMV-seronegative. The chain joins TRBV29-1 to TRBJ2-7; 8 bases are shared with TRBD2. Sequencing was done on a sample of PBMCs. The CDR3 sequence is CSVELAGLISEQYF. DNA of the CDR3: TGCAGCGTTGAACTAGCGGGTCTTATATCCGAGCAGTACTTC.